This T cell receptor (beta chain) was retrieved from a study of cytomegalovirus exposure and HLA in healthy donors. Whole-study context: Roughly 80 million unique TCRs from HLA-typed donors made up an early data release. Study-level findings and limits: A likely sequencing artifact accounted for one observed cluster of highly shared sequence variants. Reported performance of the classifier showed diagnosis of cytomegalovirus status with high specificity and sensitivity.

Primers included in the PCR were 60 Vbeta and 13 Jbeta primers. Only in-frame clones appear in the TCRdb table, and some are missing; sequencing was by immunoSEQ multiplex PCR. The repertoire holds about 160,000 clones, with about 80% as singletons. Losses at the gene ends were 4 bases for V and 2 bases for J; bases not matched to a gene: 5. Germline V gene sequence: CDR1 SGHRS, CDR2 YFSETQ. The CDR3 has 15 residues. To note about this clone: Its antigen is undetermined.

Donors in the study were healthy people who gave bone marrow. The chain combines TRBV5-1 with TRBJ2-2, with 7 bases lining up with TRBD1. The sequenced sample consisted of PBMCs. The receptor was isolated from a man aged 45-65 years in good health and CMV-seropositive. The CDR3 nucleotides read TGCGCCAGCAGCATGGACAGGTTAAACACCGGGGAGCTGTTTTTT. Translation: CASSMDRLNTGELFF. Based on the CDR3 plus reference TRBV5-1 and TRBJ2-2, the full variable domain is KAGVTQTPRYLIKTRGQQVTLSCSPISGHRSVSWYQQTPGQGLQFLFEYFSETQRNKGNFPGRFSGRQFSNSRSEMNVSTLELGDSALYLCASSMDRLNTGELFFGEGSRLTVL.